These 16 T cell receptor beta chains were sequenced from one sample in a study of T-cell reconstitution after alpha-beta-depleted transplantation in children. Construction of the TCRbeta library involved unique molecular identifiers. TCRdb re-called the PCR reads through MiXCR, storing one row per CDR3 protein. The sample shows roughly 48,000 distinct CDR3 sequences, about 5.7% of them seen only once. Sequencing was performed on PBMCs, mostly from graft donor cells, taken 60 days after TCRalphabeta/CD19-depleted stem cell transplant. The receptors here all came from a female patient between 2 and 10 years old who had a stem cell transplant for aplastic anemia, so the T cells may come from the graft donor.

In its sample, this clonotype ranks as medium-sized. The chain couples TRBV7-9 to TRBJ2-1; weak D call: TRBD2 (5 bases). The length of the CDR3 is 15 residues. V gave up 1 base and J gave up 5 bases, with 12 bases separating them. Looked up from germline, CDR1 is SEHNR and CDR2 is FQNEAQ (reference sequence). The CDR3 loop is CASSLELAKNNEQFF. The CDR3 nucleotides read TGTGCCAGCAGCTTAGAGCTAGCAAAAAACAATGAGCAGTTCTTC.

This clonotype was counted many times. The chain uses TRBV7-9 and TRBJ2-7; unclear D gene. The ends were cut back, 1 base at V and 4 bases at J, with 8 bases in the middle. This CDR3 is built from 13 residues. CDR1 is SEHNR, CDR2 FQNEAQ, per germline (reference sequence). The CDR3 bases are TGTGCCAGCAGCTTAGGAGTCGGTTACGAGCAGTACTTC. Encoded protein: CASSLGVGYEQYF.

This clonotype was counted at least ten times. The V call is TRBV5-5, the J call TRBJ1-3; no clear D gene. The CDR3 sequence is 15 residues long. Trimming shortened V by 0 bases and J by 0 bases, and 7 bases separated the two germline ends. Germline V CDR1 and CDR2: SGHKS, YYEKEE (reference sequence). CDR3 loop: CASSLVEVSGNTIYF. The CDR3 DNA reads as TGTGCCAGCAGCTTGGTGGAAGTCTCTGGAAACACCATATATTTT.

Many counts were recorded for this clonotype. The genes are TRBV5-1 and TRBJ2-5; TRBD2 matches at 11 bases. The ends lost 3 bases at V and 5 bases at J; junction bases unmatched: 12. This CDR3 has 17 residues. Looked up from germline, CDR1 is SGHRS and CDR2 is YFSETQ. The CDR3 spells CASSSIGLAGVDETQYF. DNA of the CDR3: TGCGCCAGCAGCTCCATTGGACTAGCGGGCGTGGATGAGACCCAGTACTTC.

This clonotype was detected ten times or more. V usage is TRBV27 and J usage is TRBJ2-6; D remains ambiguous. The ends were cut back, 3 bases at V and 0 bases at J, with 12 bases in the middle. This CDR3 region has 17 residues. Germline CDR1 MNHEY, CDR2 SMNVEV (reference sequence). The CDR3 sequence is CASSFRQRSSGANVLTF. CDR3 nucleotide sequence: TGTGCCAGCAGTTTTCGGCAGCGAAGCTCTGGGGCCAACGTCCTGACTTTC.

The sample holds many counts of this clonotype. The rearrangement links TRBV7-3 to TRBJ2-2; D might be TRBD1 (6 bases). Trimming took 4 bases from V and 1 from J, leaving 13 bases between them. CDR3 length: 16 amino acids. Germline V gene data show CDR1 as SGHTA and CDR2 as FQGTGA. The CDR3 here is CASSSTWTENTGELFF. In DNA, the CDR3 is TGTGCCAGCAGCTCTACCTGGACAGAGAACACCGGGGAGCTGTTTTTT.

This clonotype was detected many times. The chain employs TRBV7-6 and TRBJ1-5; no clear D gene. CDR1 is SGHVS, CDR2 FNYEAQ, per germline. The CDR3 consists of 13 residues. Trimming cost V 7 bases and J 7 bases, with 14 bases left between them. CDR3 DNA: TGTGCCAGCACCCCGGATCCCGGACAGCCCCAGCATTTT. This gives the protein CASTPDPGQPQHF. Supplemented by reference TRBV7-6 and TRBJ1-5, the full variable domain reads GAGVSQSPRYKVTKRGQDVALRCDPISGHVSLYWYRQALGQGPEFLTYFNYEAQQDKSGLPNDRFSAERPEGSISTLTIQRTEQRDSAMYRCASTPDPGQPQHFGDGTRLSIL.

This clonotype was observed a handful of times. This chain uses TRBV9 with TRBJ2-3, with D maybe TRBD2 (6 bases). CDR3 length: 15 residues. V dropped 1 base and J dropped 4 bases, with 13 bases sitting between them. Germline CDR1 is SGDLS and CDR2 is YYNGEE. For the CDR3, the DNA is TGTGCCAGCAGCGTAATTTGGGGGGAGCCAGATACGCAGTATTTT. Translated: CASSVIWGEPDTQYF.

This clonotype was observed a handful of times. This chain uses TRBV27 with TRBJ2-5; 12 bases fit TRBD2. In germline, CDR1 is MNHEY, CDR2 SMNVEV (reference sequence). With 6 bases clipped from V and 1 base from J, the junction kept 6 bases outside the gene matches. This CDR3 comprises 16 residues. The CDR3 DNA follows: TGTGCCAGCAGCCTCGGACTAGCGGGATCCCAAGAGACCCAGTACTTC. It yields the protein CASSLGLAGSQETQYF.

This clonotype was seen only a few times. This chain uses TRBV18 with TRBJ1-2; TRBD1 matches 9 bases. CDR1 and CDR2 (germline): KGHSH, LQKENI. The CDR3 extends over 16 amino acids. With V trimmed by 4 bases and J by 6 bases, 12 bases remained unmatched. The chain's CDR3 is CASSLTGLDRGNGYTF. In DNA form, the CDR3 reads TGTGCCAGCTCACTCACCGGTCTAGACAGGGGGAATGGCTACACCTTC.

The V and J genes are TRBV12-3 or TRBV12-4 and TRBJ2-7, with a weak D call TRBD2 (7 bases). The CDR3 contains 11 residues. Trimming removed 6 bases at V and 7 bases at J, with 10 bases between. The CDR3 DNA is TGTGCCAGCAGGGAGGGGGGGGAGCAGTACTTC. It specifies CASREGGEQYF.

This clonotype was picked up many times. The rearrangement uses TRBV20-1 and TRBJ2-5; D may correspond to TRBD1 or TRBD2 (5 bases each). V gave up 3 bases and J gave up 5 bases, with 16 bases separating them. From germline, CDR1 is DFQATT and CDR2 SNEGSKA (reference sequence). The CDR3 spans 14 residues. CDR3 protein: CSASLRSEGETQYF. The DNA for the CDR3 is TGCAGTGCTAGTTTGCGGAGCGAGGGGGAGACCCAGTACTTC.

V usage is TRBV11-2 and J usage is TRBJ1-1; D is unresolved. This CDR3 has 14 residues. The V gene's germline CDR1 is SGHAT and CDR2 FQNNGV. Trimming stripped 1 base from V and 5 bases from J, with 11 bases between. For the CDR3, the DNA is TGTGCCAGCAGCTTAGTTGTCTTGGGTACTGAAGCTTTCTTT. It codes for CASSLVVLGTEAFF.

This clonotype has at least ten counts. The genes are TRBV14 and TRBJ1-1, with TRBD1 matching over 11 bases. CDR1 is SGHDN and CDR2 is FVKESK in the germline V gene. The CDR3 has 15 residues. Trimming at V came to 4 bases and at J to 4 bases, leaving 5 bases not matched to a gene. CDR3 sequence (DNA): TGTGCCAGCAGCCGGACAGGGGGCATGGGCACTGAAGCTTTCTTT. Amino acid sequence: CASSRTGGMGTEAFF. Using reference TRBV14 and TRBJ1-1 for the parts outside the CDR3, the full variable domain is EAGVTQFPSHSVIEKGQTVTLRCDPISGHDNLYWYRRVMGKEIKFLLHFVKESKQDESGMPNNRFLAERTGGTYSTLKVQPAELEDSGVYFCASSRTGGMGTEAFFGQGTRLTVV.

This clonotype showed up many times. In nucleotides, the CDR3 is TGCAGTGCCCGTAGCGCGGATACGCAGTATTTT. Translating it yields CSARSADTQYF. V and J are TRBV20-1 and TRBJ2-3; tentatively, D is TRBD2 (5 bases). The V and J ends lost 6 bases and 6 bases respectively, with 10 bases between them. There are 11 residues in the CDR3. Germline CDR1 is DFQATT and CDR2 is SNEGSKA (reference sequence).

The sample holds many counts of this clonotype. CDR3 nucleotides: TGTGCCAGCAGGACTAGCGGGGGGGCGTACGAGCAGTACTTC. Translated: CASRTSGGAYEQYF. The chain recombines TRBV6-5 with TRBJ2-7, with TRBD2 identical over 14 bases. From germline, CDR1 is MNHEY and CDR2 SVGAGI. This CDR3 is built from 14 residues. The ends lost 6 bases at V and 4 bases at J; junction bases unmatched: 2.